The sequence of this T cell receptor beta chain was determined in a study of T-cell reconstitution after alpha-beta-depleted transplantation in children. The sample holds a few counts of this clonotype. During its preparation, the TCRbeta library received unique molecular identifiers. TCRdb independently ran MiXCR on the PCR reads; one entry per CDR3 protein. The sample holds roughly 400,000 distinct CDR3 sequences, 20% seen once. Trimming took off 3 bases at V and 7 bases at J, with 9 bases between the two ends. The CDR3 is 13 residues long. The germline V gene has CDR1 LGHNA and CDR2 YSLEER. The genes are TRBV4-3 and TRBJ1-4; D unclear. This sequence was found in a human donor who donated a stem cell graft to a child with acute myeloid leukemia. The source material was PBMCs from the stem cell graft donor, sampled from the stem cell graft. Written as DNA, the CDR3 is TGCGCCAGCAGCCACGGTAGGGCTGAAAAACTGTTTTTT. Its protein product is CASSHGRAEKLFF.